This T cell receptor (beta chain) was sequenced for a study of Tregs in tolerant kidney transplant recipients. Regarding the study as a whole: This study did not directly address biological reproducibility.

With respect to this clone: Its antigen is still unknown.

Libraries were prepared by immunoSEQ multiplex PCR; TCRdb keeps only in-frame clonotypes and omits some of them. The data show 120,000 or so clones, roughly 93% seen once. Thawed PBMCs were FACS-sorted into unstimulated CD4+CD25+CD127- regulatory T cells, CD4+CD25- non-regulatory cells, CD4 and CD8 cells. The CDR3 contains 9 residues. V shed 4 bases and J shed 6 bases, with 3 bases lying between them. In germline, CDR1 is GTSNPN, CDR2 SVGIG (reference sequence). The V and J genes are TRBV30 and TRBJ1-2, with D uncertain. The source of this sequence is a human donor in good health. The sequenced sample consisted of CD4+ T cells from blood. As DNA, the CDR3 is TGTGCCTGGAACGATGGCTACACCTTC. Amino acids: CAWNDGYTF.